These T cell receptor beta chains were read from a single sample in a study of blood T cell repertoires in COVID-19. The data were produced by immunoSEQ multiplex PCR, yet TCRdb's version contains in-frame clones alone and is incomplete. The sample comprises about 52,000 clones, 82% of which are singletons, and approximately 10% rests with the top ten. Sequencing was carried out using peripheral blood. The receptor set was obtained from a man of 80 years or more with COVID-19, enrolled during active disease. The CDR3 runs from the conserved cysteine through the conserved F or W. Fields, in order: V gene, clone size, J gene, D gene, CDR3 DNA, CDR3 protein. The D gene is left open where the match is weak. Only some rows state a clone size, as once, few, many or a class for expanded clones.

TRBV19,.,TRBJ2-3,TRBD2,TGTGCCAGTAGGAAGACTAGCACTAGCACAGATACGCAGTATTTT,CASRKTSTSTDTQYF
TRBV4-2,.,TRBJ2-1,.,TGTGCCAGCAGCCAAGATCGTGATGAGCAGTTCTTC,CASSQDRDEQFF
TRBV9,.,TRBJ1-2,.,TGTGCCAGCAGCGGAGGAACAGGGATAGCCACTAAACCGGTCTATGGCTACACCTTC,CASSGGTGIATKPVYGYTF
TRBV19,.,TRBJ2-3,TRBD1,TGTGCCAGCATCGGGACAGGCACAGATACGCAGTATTTT,CASIGTGTDTQYF
TRBV7-3,.,TRBJ2-2,TRBD1,TGTGCCAGCAGCTTAAGAGGGCAGGGGGCTGGAAACGGGGAGCTGTTTTTT,CASSLRGQGAGNGELFF
TRBV12-5,.,TRBJ2-3,.,TGTGCTAGTGGTCCCGGGAACACAGATACGCAGTATTTT,CASGPGNTDTQYF
TRBV6-5,.,TRBJ2-1,.,TGTGCCAGCAGTTGGAGCGAGGAGCAGTTCTTC,CASSWSEEQFF
TRBV9,.,TRBJ2-2,.,TGTGCCAGCAGCTTCCGGACCGGGGAGCTGTTTTTT,CASSFRTGELFF
TRBV4-3,few,TRBJ1-2,.,TGCGCCAGCAGCCAAGATAAGGGGCGGTATATGGGCTACACCTTC,CASSQDKGRYMGYTF
TRBV19,.,TRBJ2-5,.,TGTGCCAGTAGTATCGGGATTTCATTCCAGGAGACCCAGTACTTC,CASSIGISFQETQYF
TRBV25-1,.,TRBJ2-2,TRBD2,TGTGCCACCCGAGGGGAGGGCTTCATCGGGGAGCTGTTTTTT,CATRGEGFIGELFF
TRBV5-1,.,TRBJ2-1,TRBD2,TGCGCCAGCAGCTTGGCGGGAGGGGGGCACGATGAGCAGTTCTTC,CASSLAGGGHDEQFF
TRBV5-8,.,TRBJ1-1,.,TGTGCCAGCAGCCCCACAGGGACCACTGAAGCTTTCTTT,CASSPTGTTEAFF
TRBV6-5,.,TRBJ2-2,TRBD1,TGTGCCAGCAGTTGGGGACAGACCGGGGAGCTGTTTTTT,CASSWGQTGELFF
TRBV15,.,TRBJ2-3,TRBD2,TGTGCCACCAGCAGAGGACAGCGGGGGTCAACAGATACGCAGTATTTT,CATSRGQRGSTDTQYF
TRBV7-2,.,TRBJ2-5,.,TGTGCCAGCAGCTTAGGGGCCAGCGGCTGGGAGACCCAGTACTTC,CASSLGASGWETQYF
TRBV4-3,.,TRBJ2-7,.,TGCGCCAGCAGCCAAGAGTCCGGCTCAGGGGAGCAGTACTTC,CASSQESGSGEQYF
TRBV6-1,.,TRBJ1-5,.,TGTGCCAGCAGTGAAGCGCGTCCGCACAATCAGCCCCAGCATTTT,CASSEARPHNQPQHF
TRBV5-1,.,TRBJ2-2,TRBD2,TGCGCCAGCAGCTTGGCCGGCGGGGGGCCCAACACCGGGGAGCTGTTTTTT,CASSLAGGGPNTGELFF
TRBV15,.,TRBJ2-2,.,TGTGCCACCAGCAGAGAGAGGGCCGGAAACACCGGGGAGCTGTTTTTT,CATSRERAGNTGELFF
TRBV30,.,TRBJ1-1,.,TGTGCCTGCCGTCCGGGGTTGAACACTGAAGCTTTCTTT,CACRPGLNTEAFF
TRBV11-2,.,TRBJ1-3,.,TGTGCCAGCAGCTTAGGGGGGGTGGCTGGAAACACCATATATTTT,CASSLGGVAGNTIYF
TRBV27,.,TRBJ2-2,TRBD2,TGTGCCAGCAGTTCTCTAAGCGGGAGGCCCAGCACCGGGGAGCTGTTTTTT,CASSSLSGRPSTGELFF
TRBV5-1,once,TRBJ1-1,TRBD1,TGCGCCAGCAGCCCCGACAGGGGCGCGAACACTGAAGCTTTCTTT,CASSPDRGANTEAFF
TRBV18,.,TRBJ2-3,.,TGTGCCAGCCGTAGCACAGATACGCAGTATTTT,CASRSTDTQYF
TRBV6-2/TRBV6-3,.,TRBJ2-5,TRBD2,TGTGCCAGCAGTCCAGGGACTAGCGGGGGCGGGGAGACCCAGTACTTC,CASSPGTSGGGETQYF
TRBV19,.,TRBJ1-5,.,TGTGCCAGTGAAGACAGACCCTATAGCAATCAGCCCCAGCATTTT,CASEDRPYSNQPQHF
TRBV24-1,.,TRBJ2-3,TRBD2,TGTGCCACCAGTGAACCTACTAGCGGGGTCGGAGATACGCAGTATTTT,CATSEPTSGVGDTQYF
TRBV24-1,once,TRBJ2-2,.,TGTGCCACCAGTGAACCCGGGTCGCGCACCGGGGAGCTGTTTTTT,CATSEPGSRTGELFF
TRBV7-9,.,TRBJ2-1,.,TGTGCCAGCAGCTTAGGACAGGGCGAGACTAGTCTGGATGAGCAGTTCTTC,CASSLGQGETSLDEQFF
TRBV27,.,TRBJ2-3,.,TGTGCCAGCAGTTCACAGGGAGGGGCGCAGTATTTT,CASSSQGGAQYF
TRBV20-1,.,TRBJ1-2,.,TGCAGTGCTAGAGGAGGGAGTGGCTACACCTTC,CSARGGSGYTF
TRBV18,.,TRBJ1-1,.,TGTGCCAGCTCACCATCCAGGGGCACTGAAGCTTTCTTT,CASSPSRGTEAFF
TRBV3-1/TRBV3-2,.,TRBJ1-2,.,TGTGCCAGCAGCCAAGATCCCTACCGCACAGGGAGAGGCTACACCTTC,CASSQDPYRTGRGYTF
TRBV15,.,TRBJ2-6,TRBD1,TGTGCCACCAGCAGACAACCTCCCGGGACAGGGGCCTTTGGGGCCAACGTCCTGACTTTC,CATSRQPPGTGAFGANVLTF
TRBV5-5,few,TRBJ1-2,.,TGTGCCAGCAGCCCGGACGCAGGGTCTGGTAATGGCTACACCTTC,CASSPDAGSGNGYTF
TRBV27,.,TRBJ2-2,.,TGTGCCAGCAGTTTCTTGACTAGAATGAACACCGGGGAGCTGTTTTTT,CASSFLTRMNTGELFF
TRBV5-1,.,TRBJ1-2,.,TGCGCCAGCAGCGAGGCCTCGCGCAATTATGGCTACACCTTC,CASSEASRNYGYTF
TRBV11-2,.,TRBJ1-1,.,TGTGCCAGCAGCTTATTACGCAGACTCGGGACTGAAGCTTTCTTT,CASSLLRRLGTEAFF
TRBV19,medium-sized,TRBJ2-2,.,TGTGCCAGTAGCCCTCAAGGAGGGTCGAACACCGGGGAGCTGTTTTTT,CASSPQGGSNTGELFF
TRBV2,once,TRBJ1-1,.,TGTGCCACTGCAGGGTTGGGTGAAGCTTTCTTT,CATAGLGEAFF
TRBV29-1,few,TRBJ1-2,.,TGCAGCGTTGAAGATAATCGTGGCAACACCTTC,CSVEDNRGNTF
TRBV20-1,.,TRBJ2-3,.,TGCAGTGCTAGACCCTCCCCTACGCAGTATTTT,CSARPSPTQYF
TRBV29-1,.,TRBJ1-2,TRBD1,TGCAGCGTTGAAGATCAGAACAGGGGGAACTATGGCTACACCTTC,CSVEDQNRGNYGYTF
TRBV9,.,TRBJ1-2,TRBD1,TGTGCCAGCAGCGTAGGACAGGGACAGGGAGGGGGCTACACCTTC,CASSVGQGQGGGYTF
TRBV5-1,.,TRBJ1-1,.,TGCGCCAGCAGCCCGTACTACCAAGGTCTAGGCACTGAAGCTTTCTTT,CASSPYYQGLGTEAFF
TRBV15,once,TRBJ1-6,.,TGTGCCACCAGTTTGGGGCCGAATAATTCACCCCTCCACTTT,CATSLGPNNSPLHF
TRBV6-2/TRBV6-3,.,TRBJ1-2,TRBD1,TGTGCCAGCAGTTACACGACAGGGTATGGCTACACCTTC,CASSYTTGYGYTF
TRBV27,few,TRBJ1-1,.,TGTGCCAGCAGTCCTCCGGGGAATTTGAACACTGAAGCTTTCTTT,CASSPPGNLNTEAFF
TRBV5-8,.,TRBJ1-3,.,TGTGCCAGCAGCCGATCAGGGGCCACTTTCTCTGGAAACACCATATATTTT,CASSRSGATFSGNTIYF
TRBV5-1,few,TRBJ1-2,TRBD1,TGCGCCAGCAGCACGGGACAGGGCTATGGCTACACCTTC,CASSTGQGYGYTF
TRBV5-1,.,TRBJ2-5,.,TGCGCCAGCAGCTTTCAGGAAGAGACCCAGTACTTC,CASSFQEETQYF
TRBV10-2,.,TRBJ2-3,.,TGCGCCAGCAACGAGGGGGGGCAGGGGCGCCAGTATTTT,CASNEGGQGRQYF
TRBV5-1,.,TRBJ1-2,.,TGCGCCAGCAGCGAGGGGGCTAACTATGGCTACACCTTC,CASSEGANYGYTF
TRBV4-3,.,TRBJ1-5,.,TGCGCCAGCAGCCAAGACTTATTATCTCCACAGGGAGGCAATCAGCCCCAGCATTTT,CASSQDLLSPQGGNQPQHF
TRBV7-9,.,TRBJ1-6,.,TGTGCCAGCAGCGACGGACGGGGGAATTCACCCCTCCACTTT,CASSDGRGNSPLHF
TRBV10-3,.,TRBJ1-2,.,TGTGCCATCAGTGGCCTCTCTGCGATAATCGGGAATGGCTACACCTTC,CAISGLSAIIGNGYTF